The 9 T cell receptor beta chains given below trace back to one sample, sequenced in a study of PD-L1 blockade in urothelial cancer. The data were produced by immunoSEQ multiplex PCR, yet TCRdb's version contains in-frame clones alone and is incomplete. The sample includes 100,000 or so clones, around 82% seen only once; the top ten take 2% to 2.5%. The input for sequencing was PBMCs, taken around atezolizumab (anti-PD-L1) treatment. Receptors originate from a man aged 45-65 years with urothelial cancer.

This clone was found once. This chain joins TRBV19 and TRBJ2-1; the match to TRBD2 covers 12 bases. Germline CDR1 LNHDA, CDR2 SQIVND (reference sequence). The CDR3 covers 18 residues. V lost 4 bases and J lost 9; bases outside the gene matches: 16. CDR3 in amino acids: CASSRLQALAGGRGEQFF. CDR3 nucleotides: TGTGCCAGTAGTAGATTGCAAGCACTAGCGGGAGGAAGGGGTGAGCAGTTCTTC.

Written as DNA, the CDR3 is TGTGCCAGCAGCTTAAGGAGCAGTGGGAGGGGCTCTGGGGCCAACGTCCTGACTTTC. This codes for CASSLRSSGRGSGANVLTF. The V call is TRBV7-3, the J call TRBJ2-6; 7 bases agree with TRBD2. Germline CDR1 and CDR2: SGHTA and FQGTGA. The CDR3 length is 19 residues. Trimming removed 1 base from V and 0 bases from J; junction bases left unmatched: 9.

This chain links TRBV11-2 with TRBJ2-1; D might be TRBD2 (5 bases). Germline-derived CDR1 and CDR2 are SGHAT and FQNNGV. CDR3 length: 16 amino acids. V was clipped by 0 bases and J by 0 bases, with 9 bases between them. CDR3 bases: TGTGCCAGCAGCTTAGAACGCCTAGCCTCCTACAATGAGCAGTTCTTC. Translation gives CASSLERLASYNEQFF.

The CDR3: CASAGGYNEQFF. DNA for the CDR3: TGTGCTAGTGCCGGGGGTTACAATGAGCAGTTCTTC. V usage is TRBV12-5 and J usage is TRBJ2-1; D may be TRBD2 (6 bases). Between the trimmed V and J ends, which lost 7 bases and 4 bases, there was a span of 8 bases. Germline CDR1 LGHNT, CDR2 FRNRAP. CDR3 length: 12 residues.

The chain links TRBV6-1 to TRBJ1-1, with D possibly matching TRBD1 (5 bases). Trimming took 6 bases from V and 7 from J, leaving 12 bases between them. This CDR3 comprises 12 residues. Germline V CDR1 and CDR2: MNHNS, SASEGT. The CDR3: CASRRGGGEAFF. Written as DNA, the CDR3 is TGTGCCAGCAGGAGGGGAGGAGGTGAAGCTTTCTTT.

The chain is built from TRBV2 and TRBJ2-5, with TRBD2 identical over 14 bases. Unmatched junction bases numbered 15, after V lost 5 bases and J lost 7 bases. CDR3 length: 18 residues. Germline V CDR1 and CDR2: SNHLY, FYNNEI. The CDR3 coding sequence is TGTGCCAGCAGTTTGACTAGCGGGAGGGCTAGGGAACGAGGGACCCAGTACTTC. Its translation: CASSLTSGRARERGTQYF.

This clone was seen a handful of times. This sequence joins TRBV5-1 and TRBJ2-4; weak D call: TRBD1 (5 bases). Germline V gene data show CDR1 as SGHRS and CDR2 as YFSETQ. The CDR3 runs 14 residues. Trimming cost V 3 bases and J 5 bases, with 12 bases left between them. The chain's CDR3 is CASSSTGNQNIQYF. The CDR3, as DNA: TGCGCCAGCAGCTCCACAGGAAACCAAAACATTCAGTACTTC.

This chain connects TRBV15 to TRBJ2-3; D is perhaps TRBD2 (6 bases). The germline V gene has CDR1 LNHNV and CDR2 YYDKDF (reference sequence). V lost 0 bases, J lost 4 bases, and 17 bases lay in between. CDR3 size: 17 residues. The CDR3 DNA follows: TGTGCCACCAGCAGAGATTTTGGGCGGGGAGCGGCAGATACGCAGTATTTT. Residues: CATSRDFGRGAADTQYF.

The chain couples TRBV30 to TRBJ1-5; D remains ambiguous. The CDR3 is 14 amino acids. Germline loops: CDR1 GTSNPN, CDR2 SVGIG (reference sequence). V was cut by 0 bases and J by 6 bases, with 12 bases left in between. The CDR3 loop reads CAWSVRGGSQPQHF. For the CDR3, the DNA is TGTGCCTGGAGTGTGAGAGGAGGGTCTCAGCCCCAGCATTTT. The full variable domain, its missing parts supplied by reference TRBV30 and TRBJ1-5, is SQTIHQWPATLVQPVGSPLSLECTVEGTSNPNLYWYRQAAGRGLQLLFYSVGIGQISSEVPQNLSASRPQDRQFILSSKKLLLSDSGFYLCAWSVRGGSQPQHFGDGTRLSIL.